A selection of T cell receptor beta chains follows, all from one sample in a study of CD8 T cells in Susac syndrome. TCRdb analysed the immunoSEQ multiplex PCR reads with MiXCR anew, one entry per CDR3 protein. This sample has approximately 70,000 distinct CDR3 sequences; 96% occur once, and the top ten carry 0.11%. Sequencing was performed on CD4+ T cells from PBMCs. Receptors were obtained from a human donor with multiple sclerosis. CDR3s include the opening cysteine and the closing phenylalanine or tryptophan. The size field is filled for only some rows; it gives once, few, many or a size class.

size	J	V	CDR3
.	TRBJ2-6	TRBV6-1	CASSEIDSGANVLTF
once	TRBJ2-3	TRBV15	CATSRDGAGAGDTQYF
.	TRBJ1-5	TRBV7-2	CASRDTYSNQPQHF
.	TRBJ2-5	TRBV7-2	CASSARAGGLQETQYF
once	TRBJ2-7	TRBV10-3	CAISPGQSAYEQYF
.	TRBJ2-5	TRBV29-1	CSVWTQETQYF
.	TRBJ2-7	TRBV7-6	CASSADRGPYEQYF
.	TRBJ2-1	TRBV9	CASSLTGLKSSYNEQFF
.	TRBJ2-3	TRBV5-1	CASRENGRWASDTQYF
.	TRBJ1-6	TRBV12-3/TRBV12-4	CASSLKGNSPLHF
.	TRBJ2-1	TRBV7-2	CASSLLQSSYNEQFF
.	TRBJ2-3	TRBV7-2	CASSRSGGAWDTQYF
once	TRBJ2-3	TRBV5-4	CASSLKRVVGTDTQYF
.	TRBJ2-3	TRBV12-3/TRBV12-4	CASSHRLPRRNGTDTQYF
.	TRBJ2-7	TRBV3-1	CASSQGPHEQYF
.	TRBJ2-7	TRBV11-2	CASSSDRAMTKQYF
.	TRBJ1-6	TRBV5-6	CASSPLADSPLHF
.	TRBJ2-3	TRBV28	CASSLPASGGVGTQYF
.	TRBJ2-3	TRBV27	CASSLKDRGFGDTQYF
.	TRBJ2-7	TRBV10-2	CASSEDNEQYF
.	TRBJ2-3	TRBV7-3	CASSGRQGASTDTQYF
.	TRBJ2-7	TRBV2	CASRVSYEQYF
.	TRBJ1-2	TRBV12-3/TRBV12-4	CASSTSGQGVYGYTF
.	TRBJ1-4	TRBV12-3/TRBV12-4	CASSLALGGGRSEKLFF
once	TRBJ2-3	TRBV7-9	CASSSYGFASTDTQYF
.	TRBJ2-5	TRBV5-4	CASGTGRETQYF
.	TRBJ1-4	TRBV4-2	CASSRTGGSEKLFF
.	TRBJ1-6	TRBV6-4	CASRNLTRGSPLHF
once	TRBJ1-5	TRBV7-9	CASSLDRTESQPQHF
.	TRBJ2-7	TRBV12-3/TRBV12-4	CASSPRNGEQYF
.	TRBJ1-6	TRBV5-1	CASSLDGTWNSPLHF
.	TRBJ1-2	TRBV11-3	CASSLEGRQGIYGYTF
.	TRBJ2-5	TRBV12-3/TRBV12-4	CASSLISGKQETQYF
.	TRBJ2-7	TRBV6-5	CASSPDRESSYEQYF
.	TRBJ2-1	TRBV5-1	CASSLVSSGGREQFF
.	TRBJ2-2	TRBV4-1	CASSQPSGGVVTGELFF
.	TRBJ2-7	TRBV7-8	CASSAGPGRETSYEQYF
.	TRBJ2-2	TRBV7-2	CASSLQGANTGELFF
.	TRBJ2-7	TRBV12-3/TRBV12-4	CASSSGQGVYEQYF
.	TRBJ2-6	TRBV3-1	CASSPGTGFTGANVLTF
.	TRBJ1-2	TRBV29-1	CSVDPGSLYGYTF
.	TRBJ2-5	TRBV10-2	CASSENWGGETQYF
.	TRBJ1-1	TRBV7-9	CASSFSGGIAFF
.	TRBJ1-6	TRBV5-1	CASSPGDSSNSPLHF
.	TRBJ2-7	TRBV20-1	CSARGAQPYEQYF
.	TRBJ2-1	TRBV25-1	CASSEGALEQFF
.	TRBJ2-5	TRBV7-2	CAGSLRGLGETQYF
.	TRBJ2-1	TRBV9	CASSVEHLSYNEQFF
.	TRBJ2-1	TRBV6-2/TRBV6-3	CASSSGLVYNEQFF
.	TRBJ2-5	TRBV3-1	CASSQDLGRAQQETQYF
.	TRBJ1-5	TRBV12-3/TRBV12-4	CASVAGLDQPQHF
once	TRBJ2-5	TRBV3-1	CASSPLSSQQETQYF
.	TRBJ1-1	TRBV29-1	CSVNRGGDTEAFF
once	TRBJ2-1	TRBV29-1	CSVPVQELYNEQFF
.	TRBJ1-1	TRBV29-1	CSVEQAGNTEAFF
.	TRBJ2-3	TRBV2	CASRGDSSYSTDTQYF
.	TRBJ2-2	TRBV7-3	CASSLSGDGELFF
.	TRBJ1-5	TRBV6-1	CASSDRGVSNQPQHF
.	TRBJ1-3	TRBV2	CASRFTVSGNTIYF
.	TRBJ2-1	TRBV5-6	CASSRRLAGYNEQFF